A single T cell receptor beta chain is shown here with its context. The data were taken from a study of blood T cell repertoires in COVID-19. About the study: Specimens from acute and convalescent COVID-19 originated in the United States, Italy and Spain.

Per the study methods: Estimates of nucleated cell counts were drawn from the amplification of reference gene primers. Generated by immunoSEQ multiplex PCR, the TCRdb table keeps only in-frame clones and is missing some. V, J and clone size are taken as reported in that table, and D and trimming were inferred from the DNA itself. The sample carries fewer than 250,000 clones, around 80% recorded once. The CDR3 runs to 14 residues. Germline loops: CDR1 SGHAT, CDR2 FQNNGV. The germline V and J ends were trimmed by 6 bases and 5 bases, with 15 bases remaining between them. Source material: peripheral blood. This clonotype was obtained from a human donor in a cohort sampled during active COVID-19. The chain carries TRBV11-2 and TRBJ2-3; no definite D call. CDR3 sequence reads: CASRRAVPQDTQYF. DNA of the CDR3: TGTGCCAGCAGGAGAGCTGTCCCGCAAGATACGCAGTATTTT.